Listed below are T cell receptor beta chains from one sample, sequenced in a study of CD8 T cells in ankylosing spondylitis. TCRdb reprocessed the 5' RACE reads with MiXCR, giving one entry per CDR3 protein. This sample has 250,000 to 400,000 distinct CDR3 sequences, with roughly 11% found just once. The specimen was blood, either unsorted or a sorted T cell fraction (not recorded which). All receptors come from a female donor with ankylosing spondylitis or in good health (not recorded which). Both conserved end residues are part of each CDR3. D genes are given only for firm matches.

d_gene: TRBD1
v_gene: TRBV20-1
j_gene: TRBJ2-7
CDR3aa: CSARLTGGIHEQYF

d_gene: TRBD2
v_gene: TRBV12-3/TRBV12-4
j_gene: TRBJ2-2
CDR3aa: CASTLAGAGELFF

d_gene: TRBD2
v_gene: TRBV20-1
j_gene: TRBJ2-2
CDR3aa: CSARFLAGGDTGELFF

d_gene: TRBD2
v_gene: TRBV20-1
j_gene: TRBJ2-1
CDR3aa: CSARGGLVMGESYNEQFF

d_gene: .
v_gene: TRBV12-3/TRBV12-4
j_gene: TRBJ1-2
CDR3aa: CASSLGKGGYGYTF

d_gene: .
v_gene: TRBV5-1
j_gene: TRBJ1-4
CDR3aa: CASSIGTATNEKLFF

d_gene: .
v_gene: TRBV20-1
j_gene: TRBJ1-1
CDR3aa: CSARIQENTEAFF

d_gene: .
v_gene: TRBV25-1
j_gene: TRBJ1-1
CDR3aa: CASILSGGLGNTEAFF

d_gene: .
v_gene: TRBV7-7
j_gene: TRBJ2-2
CDR3aa: CASSLEAGRGTGELFF

d_gene: .
v_gene: TRBV6-2/TRBV6-3
j_gene: TRBJ2-5
CDR3aa: CASTRDHEETQYF

d_gene: TRBD1
v_gene: TRBV5-1
j_gene: TRBJ2-7
CDR3aa: CASSPTGDHEQYF

d_gene: TRBD1
v_gene: TRBV20-1
j_gene: TRBJ2-7
CDR3aa: CSARETGRVGYEQYF

d_gene: .
v_gene: TRBV7-9
j_gene: TRBJ1-2
CDR3aa: CASSLAGYGEVDGYTF